Following are 9 T cell receptor beta chains from one sample sequenced in a study of T-cell memory formation after mild COVID-19. Via MiXCR, TCRdb re-called the 5' RACE reads, giving one row per CDR3 protein. The sample has roughly 510,000 distinct CDR3 sequences; roughly a sixth are singletons. The sample comprised PBMCs or a T cell subset sorted from them (not recorded which). These receptors were collected from an adult woman who had mild COVID-19 (a few samples of this study predate the infection). Cell type and time point are not known.

This clonotype was detected a few times. V is TRBV29-1 and J is TRBJ2-1; 8 nucleotides agree with TRBD2. Germline V gene lookup returns CDR1 SQVTM and CDR2 ANQGSEA. V shed 4 bases and J 8 bases; nucleotides not matched to a gene: 10. CDR3 length: 14 amino acids. The CDR3 reads CSVAPGAGGDEQFF. In DNA form, the CDR3 reads TGCAGCGTTGCCCCGGGGGCGGGAGGCGATGAGCAGTTCTTC.

The gene calls are TRBV30 and TRBJ1-1, with D uncertain. Trimming stripped 0 bases from V and 9 bases from J, with 14 bases between. Germline loops: CDR1 GTSNPN, CDR2 SVGIG (reference sequence). CDR3 size: 13 residues. The CDR3 DNA is TGTGCCTGGAGTGTAAGCCTCCGCTTCCAAGCTTTCTTT. It translates to CAWSVSLRFQAFF.

This chain joins TRBV6-6 and TRBJ2-6; D possibly uses TRBD1 or TRBD2 (5 bases each). The CDR3 consists of 15 residues. Trimming removed 0 bases at V and 6 bases at J, with 9 bases between. Germline V lookup: CDR1 MNHNY, CDR2 SVGAGI (reference sequence). The CDR3 loop is CASSYSMGVANVLTF. CDR3 sequence (DNA): TGTGCCAGCAGTTACTCGATGGGGGTGGCCAACGTCCTGACTTTC.

This clonotype was seen more than once but under ten times. The chain recombines TRBV6-6 with TRBJ2-7; D is possibly TRBD1 (6 bases). The CDR3 has 11 residues. Germline CDR1 reads MNHNY; CDR2 reads SVGAGI (reference sequence). V was pared by 11 bases and J by 5 bases, with 13 bases between. The CDR3 sequence is CAVARGHEQYF. The CDR3 coding sequence is TGTGCCGTCGCCAGGGGCCACGAGCAGTACTTC.

This rearrangement joins TRBV15 to TRBJ2-3; possibly TRBD2 for D (6 bases). The CDR3 sequence is 13 residues long. V gave up 8 bases and J gave up 4 bases, with 13 bases separating them. Germline CDR1 is LNHNV and CDR2 is YYDKDF (reference sequence). The CDR3 sequence: CATAREYPDTQYF. The DNA of the CDR3 is TGTGCCACCGCCCGGGAGTACCCAGATACGCAGTATTTT.

The rearrangement links TRBV5-6 to TRBJ1-1; D unclear. Trimming removed 0 bases at V and 6 bases at J, with 18 bases between. Per the germline V gene, CDR1 is SGHDT and CDR2 is YYEEEE. The CDR3 is made up of 16 amino acids. CDR3 loop: CASSLGAAPQRAEAFF. In DNA, the CDR3 is TGTGCCAGCAGCTTGGGGGCCGCCCCTCAACGGGCTGAAGCTTTCTTT.

The DNA for the CDR3 is TGTGCCAGCAGTGAAATCGAGCAGTCCTACGAGCAGTACTTC. This gives the protein CASSEIEQSYEQYF. This chain joins TRBV2 and TRBJ2-7; D unresolved. The germline gives CDR1 SNHLY, CDR2 FYNNEI. The CDR3 spans 14 residues. V was trimmed by 2 bases and J by 1 base, leaving 9 bases between them.

The chain carries TRBV6-2 or TRBV6-3 and TRBJ1-5; D is possibly TRBD1 (5 bases). V was cut by 6 bases and J by 10 bases, with 16 bases left in between. The CDR3 is 13 amino acids. Per germline, CDR1 MNHEY and CDR2 SVGEGT. In nucleotides, the CDR3 is TGTGCCAGCAGCAACGGGGGTCCCCGCCCCCAGCATTTT. Translation gives CASSNGGPRPQHF.

This clonotype was seen only a few times. The V gene is TRBV7-9, the J gene TRBJ2-5; D uncertain. The CDR3 length is 18 residues. Trimming removed 2 bases at V and 5 bases at J, with 24 bases between. CDR1 and CDR2 from the germline V gene are SEHNR and FQNEAQ (reference sequence). In DNA form, the CDR3 reads TGTGCCAGCAGCTTATCGATAAGTAGGGATCGTGTAGCCGAGACCCAGTACTTC. This translates into CASSLSISRDRVAETQYF.